The clone carrying this T cell receptor beta chain was observed many times. Its antigen is not identified. CDR3 length: 13 amino acids. V lost 3 bases to trimming and J lost 2 bases, with 7 bases between them. This specimen comes from a study of spatial heterogeneity in lung cancer. Study-wide context: As counted in raw reads, each unique TCR and UMI combination appeared more than ten times on average. General study points: Estimated TCR-seq coverage of tumor T cells was only approximately 7% for alpha chains. For beta chains, the corresponding estimate was roughly 12%. Counts of expanded intratumoral alpha and beta TCRs tracked tumor mutation counts.

All TCR cDNA molecules were individually tagged with a unique molecular identifier. TCRdb re-called the 5' RACE reads with MiXCR, one entry per CDR3 protein. The sample has 100,000 or so distinct CDR3 sequences, 3.5% to 5% seen once. Specified time point: sample taken at primary tumor resection. The sequenced material consisted of unsorted whole RNA from tumor, nontumor lung or frozen PBMC. V and J are TRBV12-3 or TRBV12-4 and TRBJ1-1; D gene uncertain. This specimen consisted of lung tumor tissue, obtained at surgery. This TCR was sampled from a male donor with early-stage non-small cell lung cancer. As DNA, the CDR3 is TGTGCCAGCAGTTTTTGGGAAAACACTGAAGCTTTCTTT. Translating gives CASSFWENTEAFF.